These 13 T cell receptor beta chains came from one sample sequenced in a study of metastatic and nonmetastatic thyroid tumors. TCRdb re-processed the PCR reads through MiXCR. The table shows fewer than 35,000 clones, with 15% to 20% occurring only once. Thyroid surgery took place with no prior treatment in any patient. The sample was blood. The receptors were sampled from a female donor with papillary thyroid cancer or a benign thyroid nodule (not recorded which). Some clones in this sample may be carry-over from other donors' samples.

This clone was counted between two and nine times. V gene TRBV6-6 combines with J gene TRBJ1-5, with a possible D match to TRBD1 (5 bases). The CDR3 length is 18 residues. Trimming left V 2 bases short and J 0 bases short, with 17 bases between. Germline V CDR1 and CDR2: MNHNY, SVGAGI (reference sequence). CDR3 bases: TGTGCCAGCAGTTACGGGACCCTGGGGGTATATAGCAATCAGCCCCAGCATTTT. This gives the protein CASSYGTLGVYSNQPQHF.

This clone has a count of ten or more. Other DNA sequences in the same sample also yield this CDR3. The J gene is TRBJ1-2, the V gene TRBV28, with a tentative D call TRBD1 (5 bases). Trimming cost V 8 bases and J 4 bases, with 20 bases left between them. From germline, CDR1 is MDHEN and CDR2 SYDVKM. The length of the CDR3 is 15 residues. The DNA for the CDR3 is TGTGCCAGCTACCCCGGGACCGAAAGTGTCTATGGCTACACCTTC. It yields the protein CASYPGTESVYGYTF.

Note on this clone: A much larger clonotype is one base distant, so this may be a read error. V and J are TRBV7-9 and TRBJ1-4; D not resolved. CDR1 and CDR2 (germline): SEHNR, FQNEAQ (reference sequence). The CDR3 length is 13 residues. CDR3 sequence: CVSSLQFNEKLFF. As DNA, the CDR3 is TGTGTCAGCAGCTTACAGTTTAATGAAAAACTGTTTTTT. The complete variable domain, with remaining parts taken from reference TRBV7-9 and TRBJ1-4, reads DTGVSQNPRHKITKRGQNVTFRCDPISEHNRLYWYRQTLGQGPEFLTYFQNEAQLEKSRLLSDRFSAERPKGSFSTLEIQRTEQGDSAMYLCVSSLQFNEKLFFGSGTQLSVL.

This clone was recorded many times. CDR3 nucleotides: TGTGCCAGCAGTTTAGTACGAGGCGGCAATCAGCCCCAGCATTTT. This translates into CASSLVRGGNQPQHF. This chain uses TRBV12-3 or TRBV12-4 with TRBJ1-5, with D unclear. CDR3 size: 15 residues. Trimming shortened V by 1 base and J by 2 bases, and 9 bases separated the two germline ends.

V usage is TRBV11-2 and J usage is TRBJ2-7, with D possibly called TRBD1 or TRBD2 (5 bases each). The CDR3 is made up of 13 amino acids. Per the germline V gene, CDR1 is SGHAT and CDR2 is FQNNGV. Deletions cut 4 bases from V and 1 base from J, with 8 bases between. CDR3 loop: CASSWDRSYEQYF. Written as DNA, the CDR3 is TGTGCCAGCAGCTGGGACCGATCCTACGAGCAGTACTTC. Full variable domain (missing parts from reference TRBV11-2 and TRBJ2-7): EAGVAQSPRYKIIEKRQSVAFWCNPISGHATLYWYQQILGQGPKLLIQFQNNGVVDDSQLPKDRFSAERLKGVDSTLKIQPAKLEDSAVYLCASSWDRSYEQYFGPGTRLTVT.

The gene calls are TRBV30 and TRBJ1-6; D call uncertain. From germline, CDR1 is GTSNPN and CDR2 SVGIG (reference sequence). The germline V and J ends were trimmed by 0 bases and 5 bases, with 8 bases remaining between them. This CDR3 is 14 amino acids long. CDR3 sequence reads: CAWSVQADNSPLHF. The CDR3 nucleotides read TGTGCCTGGAGTGTCCAGGCAGATAATTCACCCCTCCACTTT.

The chain is built from TRBV11-2 and TRBJ2-7; possible D gene TRBD2, 6 bases. CDR3 length equals 14 residues. The V end was cut by 0 bases, the J end by 6 bases, with 12 bases between. The V gene's germline CDR1 is SGHAT and CDR2 FQNNGV. The CDR3 is CASSLDGLLREQYF. CDR3 sequence (DNA): TGTGCCAGCAGCTTAGATGGACTATTGCGCGAGCAGTACTTC.

This clone has just a few counts. V is TRBV6-1 and J is TRBJ1-5; no clear D. This CDR3 spans 14 amino acids. In germline, CDR1 is MNHNS, CDR2 SASEGT. V gave up 5 bases and J gave up 5 bases, with 13 bases separating them. The CDR3 bases are TGTGCCAGCAGTCGGGCACGGGAGGATCAGCCCCAGCATTTT. This encodes CASSRAREDQPQHF.

This clone was picked up many times. The chain couples TRBV3-1 to TRBJ1-5; D unresolved. Trimming stripped 1 base from V and 7 bases from J, with 11 bases between. CDR1 and CDR2 from the germline V gene are LGHDT and YNNKEL (reference sequence). There are 14 residues in the CDR3. The CDR3 DNA sequence: TGTGCCAGCAGCCAAGTACGATTGGGCCAGCCCCAGCATTTT. Translated: CASSQVRLGQPQHF.

This clone turned up a few times. The chain is built from TRBV6-1 and TRBJ2-1, with 8 bases identical to TRBD2. Germline loops: CDR1 MNHNS, CDR2 SASEGT. This CDR3 has 16 residues. The V segment lost 8 bases and the J segment 0 bases; nucleotides outside the gene matches: 9. Written as DNA, the CDR3 is TGTGCCAGCGTCCCGGGGGGGCTGCCCTCCTACAATGAGCAGTTCTTC. Encoded protein: CASVPGGLPSYNEQFF.

The table lists this clone with many counts. V usage is TRBV3-1 and J usage is TRBJ2-1; D remains unclear. The CDR3 extends over 14 amino acids. Trimming stripped 5 bases from V and 4 bases from J, with 12 bases between. Germline CDR1 LGHDT, CDR2 YNNKEL (reference sequence). CDR3 amino acids: CASSDENLYNEQFF. DNA for the CDR3: TGTGCCAGCAGCGACGAGAACCTTTACAATGAGCAGTTCTTC.

This clone was seen many times. Other DNA variants within this sample encode the same CDR3. This chain joins TRBV6-2 or TRBV6-3 and TRBJ1-5; 8 nucleotides agree with TRBD1. The CDR3 runs 18 residues. CDR1 is MNHEY and CDR2 is SVGEGT in the germline V gene. Trimming cost V 5 bases and J 0 bases; bases outside gene matches: 12. CDR3 region: CASSRIQGAVYSNQPQHF. The CDR3 DNA is TGTGCCAGCAGTCGAATCCAGGGGGCCGTATATAGCAATCAGCCCCAGCATTTT.

This clone was seen many times. The chain is built from TRBV28 and TRBJ1-5; the match to TRBD1 covers 7 bases. Germline trimming cut 5 bases from V and 0 bases from J; bases unmatched to any gene: 10. The germline gives CDR1 MDHEN, CDR2 SYDVKM. The CDR3 spans 17 residues. Here the CDR3 reads CASSIGGTAYSNQPQHF. The DNA of the CDR3 is TGTGCCAGCAGTATTGGGGGGACAGCTTATAGCAATCAGCCCCAGCATTTT.